These 22 T cell receptor beta chains originate from one sample sequenced in a study of cytomegalovirus exposure and HLA in healthy donors. The PCR used 60 Vbeta and 13 Jbeta primers. The data were produced by immunoSEQ multiplex PCR, yet TCRdb's version contains in-frame clones alone and is incomplete. The sample includes 130,000 to 150,000 clones, roughly 76% of them seen just once. The sample was PBMCs. The receptor set was obtained from a human donor in good health.

Remarks on this clone: One junction end disagrees with the germline gene, perhaps due to a read error. The chain carries TRBV7-9 and TRBJ2-7; D gene ambiguous. Germline V lookup: CDR1 SEHNR, CDR2 FQNEAQ (reference sequence). CDR3 length: 14 residues. This CDR3 is CSSSLGFGGYEQYF. The CDR3 DNA reads TGTTCCAGCAGCTTAGGATTCGGCGGATACGAGCAGTACTTC.

The table lists this clone with a few counts. Here the CDR3 reads CASSLQVGLGTEAFF. The CDR3 region has the DNA TGTGCCAGCAGCTTGCAAGTCGGCCTAGGCACTGAAGCTTTCTTT. This sequence joins TRBV11-3 and TRBJ1-1, with unresolved D. This CDR3 is built from 15 residues. V gave up 3 bases and J gave up 4 bases, with 15 bases separating them. CDR1 is SGHNT, CDR2 YENEEA, per germline.

The gene calls are TRBV11-2 and TRBJ1-1; TRBD1 is a possible D gene (6 bases). The germline V and J ends were trimmed by 4 bases and 0 bases, with 12 bases remaining between them. This CDR3 comprises 15 residues. Germline-derived CDR1 and CDR2 are SGHAT and FQNNGV. CDR3 loop: CASSSGGALNTEAFF. As DNA, the CDR3 is TGTGCCAGCAGCTCGGGGGGGGCCTTGAACACTGAAGCTTTCTTT.

The V and J genes are TRBV4-1 and TRBJ2-2; TRBD2 matches at 10 bases. Germline lookup yields CDR1 MGHRA and CDR2 YSYEKL. Trimming took 0 bases from V and 1 from J; bases not matched to a gene: 2. The CDR3 extends over 17 amino acids. The CDR3 sequence is CASSQESSGRNTGELFF. CDR3 DNA sequence: TGCGCCAGCAGCCAAGAGTCTAGCGGGAGGAACACCGGGGAGCTGTTTTTT.

The V call is TRBV19, the J call TRBJ1-1, with TRBD1 as a possible D gene (6 bases). This CDR3 has 13 amino acids. Trimming pared 7 bases from V and 6 bases from J, leaving 15 bases between. Germline CDR1 LNHDA, CDR2 SQIVND (reference sequence). Written as DNA, the CDR3 is TGTGCCAGTACGAACAGGGAATCCCCTGAAGCTTTCTTT. Translating gives CASTNRESPEAFF.

This clone came up a few times. The V and J genes are TRBV5-1 and TRBJ2-1; TRBD2 matches at 9 bases. Germline CDR1 reads SGHRS; CDR2 reads YFSETQ. Germline trimming cut 4 bases from V and 2 bases from J; bases unmatched to any gene: 7. There are 16 residues in the CDR3. CDR3 DNA: TGCGCCAGCAGCAGGGCTAGCGGGGTTACCTACAATGAGCAGTTCTTC. Translating gives CASSRASGVTYNEQFF.

This clone was seen a few times. This chain uses TRBV19 with TRBJ1-1, with D possibly matching TRBD1 (6 bases). From germline, CDR1 is LNHDA and CDR2 SQIVND (reference sequence). Between the trimmed V and J ends, which lost 8 bases and 4 bases, there was a span of 14 bases. This CDR3 is 13 amino acids long. This chain's CDR3 is CASSGERGTEAFF. DNA for the CDR3: TGTGCCAGTTCAGGGGAACGGGGCACTGAAGCTTTCTTT.

For the CDR3, the DNA is TGTGCCAGCAGCGTAGAAGAGACGCCGGGCGGGGAGCTGTTTTTT. Translating gives CASSVEETPGGELFF. The chain links TRBV9 to TRBJ2-2; D gene ambiguous. V lost 0 bases to trimming and J lost 7 bases, with 13 bases between them. The germline V gene has CDR1 SGDLS and CDR2 YYNGEE. The CDR3 consists of 15 residues.

This chain uses TRBV19 with TRBJ2-5; D remains ambiguous. The CDR3 is 13 amino acids. V shed 3 bases and J shed 2 bases, with 7 bases lying between them. Germline V gene sequence: CDR1 LNHDA, CDR2 SQIVND (reference sequence). CDR3 bases: TGTGCCAGTAGTATTTCCAGACAAGAGACCCAGTACTTC. Its translation: CASSISRQETQYF.

This rearrangement joins TRBV19 to TRBJ1-2; 8 bases are shared with TRBD1. The CDR3 spans 15 residues. The germline V gene has CDR1 LNHDA and CDR2 SQIVND (reference sequence). V shed 3 bases and J 4 bases; nucleotides not matched to a gene: 7. The CDR3 loop is CASSMGTGDFYGYTF. CDR3 DNA sequence: TGTGCCAGTAGTATGGGGACAGGTGACTTCTATGGCTACACCTTC.

The CDR3 DNA follows: TGTGCCAGCAGCCCAAGGTCTAGCCCTTCGCTCCACAATGAGCAGTTCTTC. Amino acids: CASSPRSSPSLHNEQFF. The V gene is TRBV11-3, the J gene TRBJ2-1, with a tentative D call TRBD2 (5 bases). The CDR3 loop spans 17 amino acids. V was pared by 5 bases and J by 5 bases, with 22 bases between. Germline values: CDR1 SGHNT, CDR2 YENEEA.

This chain uses TRBV5-1 with TRBJ1-2, with 11 bases lining up with TRBD1. V was pared by 4 bases and J by 2 bases, with 1 base of the junction left unmatched. The germline V gene has CDR1 SGHRS and CDR2 YFSETQ. There are 14 residues in the CDR3. CDR3 nucleotide sequence: TGCGCCAGCAGCCGGACAGGGGGCAACTATGGCTACACCTTC. Protein: CASSRTGGNYGYTF.

This chain links TRBV4-2 with TRBJ1-1; no clear D gene. V lost 2 bases to trimming and J lost 4 bases, with 11 bases between them. This CDR3 spans 14 amino acids. Germline V gives CDR1 LGHNA, CDR2 YNFKEQ. The CDR3 region has the DNA TGTGCCAGCAGCCAAACTGGAGGACTCACTGAAGCTTTCTTT. This codes for CASSQTGGLTEAFF.

Here the CDR3 reads CASSVLGGAGSYNEQFF. CDR3 sequence (DNA): TGTGCCAGCAGCGTATTGGGGGGAGCGGGCTCCTACAATGAGCAGTTCTTC. This chain joins TRBV9 and TRBJ2-1; possible D gene TRBD2, 6 bases. The CDR3 is 17 residues long. Germline CDR1 SGDLS, CDR2 YYNGEE. V was clipped by 1 base and J by 0 bases, with 14 bases between them.

CDR3 DNA sequence: TGTGCCAGCAGAAGCGGGACAGGGGTCAGCACAGATACGCAGTATTTT. Translation: CASRSGTGVSTDTQYF. The chain is built from TRBV5-8 and TRBJ2-3; 10 nucleotides agree with TRBD1. The CDR3 loop spans 16 amino acids. V lost 5 bases to trimming and J lost 0 bases; unmatched junction nucleotides: 6. CDR1 and CDR2 (germline): SGHTS, YDEGEE.

The chain couples TRBV25-1 to TRBJ1-2; D is unresolved. The CDR3 sequence is 11 residues long. The ends were cut back, 5 bases at V and 8 bases at J, with 9 bases in the middle. Germline assignment: CDR1 MGHDK and CDR2 SYGVNS. The CDR3 is CASSPGRGYTF. CDR3 nucleotides: TGTGCCAGCAGTCCAGGCCGCGGCTACACCTTC.

The chain uses TRBV7-9 and TRBJ2-1; D perhaps matches TRBD2 (6 bases). Germline assignment: CDR1 SEHNR and CDR2 FQNEAQ (reference sequence). Between the trimmed V and J ends, which lost 0 bases and 8 bases, there was a span of 14 bases. The CDR3 totals 15 residues. The CDR3 DNA reads as TGTGCCAGCAGCTTAGCGGGGAGGTCGGCGGATGAGCAGTTCTTC. This encodes CASSLAGRSADEQFF.

This clone was counted once. This chain uses TRBV18 with TRBJ1-5; 8 bases are a match to TRBD1. The germline V gene encodes CDR1 KGHSH and CDR2 LQKENI. V lost 5 bases to trimming and J lost 4 bases; unmatched junction nucleotides: 13. The length of the CDR3 is 17 residues. The CDR3 DNA is TGTGCCAGCTCAAGCCCAGACAGGGGAATGAAAAATCAGCCCCAGCATTTT. Residues: CASSSPDRGMKNQPQHF.

CDR3: CASSPKGRGTDTQYF. In DNA form, the CDR3 reads TGTGCCAGCAGCCCCAAGGGGCGGGGGACTGATACGCAGTATTTT. The rearrangement uses TRBV27 and TRBJ2-3; 7 bases align to TRBD2. The germline gives CDR1 MNHEY, CDR2 SMNVEV (reference sequence). The CDR3 has 15 amino acids. V was pared by 6 bases and J by 6 bases, with 12 bases of the junction left unmatched.

This clone was detected only a few times. This chain joins TRBV7-8 and TRBJ1-1; tentatively, D is TRBD1 (5 bases). Trimming removed 5 bases from V and 2 bases from J, with 9 bases in between. Germline loops: CDR1 SGHVS, CDR2 FQNEAQ. The CDR3 extends over 13 amino acids. The CDR3 sequence is CASSPGHNTEAFF. For the CDR3, the DNA is TGTGCCAGCAGCCCCGGACATAACACTGAAGCTTTCTTT.

The rearrangement joins TRBV28 to TRBJ2-7, with TRBD1 as a possible D gene (6 bases). The V and J ends lost 10 bases and 4 bases respectively, with 17 bases between them. The CDR3 spans 13 residues. CDR1 is MDHEN, CDR2 SYDVKM, per germline. The CDR3 protein is CATRAQGRYEQYF. The DNA for the CDR3 is TGTGCCACCCGGGCACAGGGACGATACGAGCAGTACTTC.

The chain has TRBV7-6 and TRBJ1-2; the match to TRBD1 covers 7 bases. Germline V lookup: CDR1 SGHVS, CDR2 FNYEAQ. This CDR3 spans 14 amino acids. V was clipped by 5 bases and J by 4 bases; unmatched bases: 7. The CDR3 sequence: CASSPGQASYGYTF. DNA of the CDR3: TGTGCCAGCAGCCCCGGACAGGCCAGCTATGGCTACACCTTC.